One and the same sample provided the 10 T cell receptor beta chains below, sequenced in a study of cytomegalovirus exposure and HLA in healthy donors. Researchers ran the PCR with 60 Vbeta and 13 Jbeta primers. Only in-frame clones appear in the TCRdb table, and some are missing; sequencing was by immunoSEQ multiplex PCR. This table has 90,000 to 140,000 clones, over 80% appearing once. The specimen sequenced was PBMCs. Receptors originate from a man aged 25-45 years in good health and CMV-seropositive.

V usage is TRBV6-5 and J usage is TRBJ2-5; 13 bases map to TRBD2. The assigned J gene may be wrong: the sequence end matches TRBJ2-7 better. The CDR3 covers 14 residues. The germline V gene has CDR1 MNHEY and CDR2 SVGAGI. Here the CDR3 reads CASSGGTSGDEQYF. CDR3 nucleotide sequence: TGTGCCAGCAGTGGGGGGACTAGCGGGGACGAGCAGTACTTC.

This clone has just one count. The CDR3, as DNA: TGCGCCAGCAGCCCTACAGGGAACTATGGCTACACCTTC. Amino acid sequence: CASSPTGNYGYTF. This chain connects TRBV4-3 to TRBJ1-2; possible D gene TRBD1, 6 bases. V was cut by 4 bases and J by 2 bases, with 8 bases left in between. Germline values: CDR1 LGHNA, CDR2 YSLEER. CDR3 length: 13 residues.

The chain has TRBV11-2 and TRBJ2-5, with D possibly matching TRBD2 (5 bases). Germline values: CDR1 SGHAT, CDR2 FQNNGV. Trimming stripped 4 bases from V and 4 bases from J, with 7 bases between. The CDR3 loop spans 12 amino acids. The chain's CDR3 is CASSSGIETQYF. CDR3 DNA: TGTGCCAGCAGCTCCGGGATAGAGACCCAGTACTTC. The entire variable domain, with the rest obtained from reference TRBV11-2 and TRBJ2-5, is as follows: EAGVAQSPRYKIIEKRQSVAFWCNPISGHATLYWYQQILGQGPKLLIQFQNNGVVDDSQLPKDRFSAERLKGVDSTLKIQPAKLEDSAVYLCASSSGIETQYFGPGTRLLVL.

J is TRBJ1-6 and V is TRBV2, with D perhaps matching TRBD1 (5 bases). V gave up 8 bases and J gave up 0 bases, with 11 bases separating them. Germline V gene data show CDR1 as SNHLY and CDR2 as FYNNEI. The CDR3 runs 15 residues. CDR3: CASGFRGSYNSPLHF. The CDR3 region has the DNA TGTGCCAGCGGCTTTAGGGGCTCCTATAATTCACCCCTCCACTTT. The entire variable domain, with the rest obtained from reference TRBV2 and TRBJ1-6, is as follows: EPEVTQTPSHQVTQMGQEVILRCVPISNHLYFYWYRQILGQKVEFLVSFYNNEISEKSEIFDDQFSVERPDGSNFTLKIRSTKLEDSAMYFCASGFRGSYNSPLHFGNGTRLTVT.

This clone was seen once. The CDR3: CASSPQSLWNTEAFF. The CDR3 nucleotides read TGTGCCAGCAGCCCACAGTCCCTTTGGAACACTGAAGCTTTCTTT. The chain combines TRBV28 with TRBJ1-1; D remains ambiguous. Germline V CDR1 and CDR2: MDHEN, SYDVKM. V lost 6 bases and J lost 1, with 15 bases in between. The CDR3 is made up of 15 amino acids.

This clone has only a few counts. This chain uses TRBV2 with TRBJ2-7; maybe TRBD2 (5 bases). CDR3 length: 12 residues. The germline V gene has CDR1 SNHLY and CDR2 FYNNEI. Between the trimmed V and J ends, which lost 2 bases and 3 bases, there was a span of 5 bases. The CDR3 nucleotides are TGTGCCAGCAGTGAACGGGACTACGAGCAGTACTTC. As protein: CASSERDYEQYF.

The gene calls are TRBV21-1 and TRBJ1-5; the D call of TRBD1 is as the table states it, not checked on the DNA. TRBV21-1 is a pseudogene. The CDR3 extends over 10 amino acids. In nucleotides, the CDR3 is TGTGCCACCCACAATCAGCCCCAGCATTTT. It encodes CATHNQPQHF.

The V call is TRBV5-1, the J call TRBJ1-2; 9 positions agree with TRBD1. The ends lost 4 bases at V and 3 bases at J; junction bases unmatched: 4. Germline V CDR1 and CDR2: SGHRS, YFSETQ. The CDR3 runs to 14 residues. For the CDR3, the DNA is TGCGCCAGCAGCGGAGGGACAGGGTACTATGGCTACACCTTC. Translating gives CASSGGTGYYGYTF.

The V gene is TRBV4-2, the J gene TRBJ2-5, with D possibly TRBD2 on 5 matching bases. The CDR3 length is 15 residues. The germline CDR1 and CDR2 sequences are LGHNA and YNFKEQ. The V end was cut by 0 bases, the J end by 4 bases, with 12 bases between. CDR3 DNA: TGTGCCAGCAGCCAAGATTGGGCGGGCCCAGAGACCCAGTACTTC. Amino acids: CASSQDWAGPETQYF.

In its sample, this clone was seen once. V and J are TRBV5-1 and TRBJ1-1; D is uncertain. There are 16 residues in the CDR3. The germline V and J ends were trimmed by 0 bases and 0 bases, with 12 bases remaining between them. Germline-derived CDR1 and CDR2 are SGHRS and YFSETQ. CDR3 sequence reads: CASSLARPGMNTEAFF. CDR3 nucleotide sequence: TGCGCCAGCAGCTTGGCCCGGCCGGGTATGAACACTGAAGCTTTCTTT.